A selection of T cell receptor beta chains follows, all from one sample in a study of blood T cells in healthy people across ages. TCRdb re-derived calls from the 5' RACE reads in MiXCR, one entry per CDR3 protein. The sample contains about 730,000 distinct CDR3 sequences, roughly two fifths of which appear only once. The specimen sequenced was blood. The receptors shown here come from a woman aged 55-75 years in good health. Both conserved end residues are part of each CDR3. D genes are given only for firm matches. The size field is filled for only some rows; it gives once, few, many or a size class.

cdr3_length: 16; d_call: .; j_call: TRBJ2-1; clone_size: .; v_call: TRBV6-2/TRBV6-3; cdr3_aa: CASSLVVGRGWGEQFF; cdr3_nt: TGTGCCAGCAGTTTAGTGGTGGGTAGGGGCTGGGGTGAGCAGTTCTTC
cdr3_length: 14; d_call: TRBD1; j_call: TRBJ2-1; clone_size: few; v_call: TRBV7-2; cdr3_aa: CASSLDRGQGEQFF; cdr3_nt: TGTGCCAGCAGCCTGGACAGGGGCCAGGGTGAGCAGTTCTTC
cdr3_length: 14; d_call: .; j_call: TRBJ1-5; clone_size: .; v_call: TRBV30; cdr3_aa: CAWSQGFSNQPQHF; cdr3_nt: TGTGCCTGGAGCCAGGGGTTTAGCAATCAGCCCCAGCATTTT
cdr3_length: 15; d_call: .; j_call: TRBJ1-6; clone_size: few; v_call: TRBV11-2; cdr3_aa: CASSLSSSYNSPLHF; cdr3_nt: TGTGCCAGCAGCTTATCAAGCTCCTATAATTCACCCCTCCACTTT
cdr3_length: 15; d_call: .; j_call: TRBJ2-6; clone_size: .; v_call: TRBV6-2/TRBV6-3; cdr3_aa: CASSYGGALYDVLTF; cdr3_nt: TGTGCCAGCAGTTACGGGGGAGCTCTCTATGACGTCCTGACTTTC
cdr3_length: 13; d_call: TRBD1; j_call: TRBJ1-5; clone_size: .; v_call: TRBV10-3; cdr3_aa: CAIRQGYNQPQHF; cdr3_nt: TGTGCCATCAGACAGGGGTACAATCAGCCCCAGCATTTT
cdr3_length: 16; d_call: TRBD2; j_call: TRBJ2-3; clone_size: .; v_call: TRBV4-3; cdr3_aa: CASSQGAGGLTDTQYF; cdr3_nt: TGCGCCAGCAGCCAAGGGGCGGGGGGGCTCACAGATACGCAGTATTTT
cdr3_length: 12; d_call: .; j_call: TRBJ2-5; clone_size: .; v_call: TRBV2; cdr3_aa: CASSEPPGVQYF; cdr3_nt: TGTGCCAGCAGTGAACCCCCGGGCGTGCAGTACTTC
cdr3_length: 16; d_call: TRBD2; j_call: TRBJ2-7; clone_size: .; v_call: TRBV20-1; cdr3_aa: CSARRLAGGSPYEQYF; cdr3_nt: TGCAGTGCTAGACGACTAGCGGGAGGAAGTCCCTACGAGCAGTACTTC
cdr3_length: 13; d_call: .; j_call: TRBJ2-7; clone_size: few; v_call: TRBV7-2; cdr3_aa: CASSVARTYEQYF; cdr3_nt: TGTGCCAGCAGCGTAGCCCGGACCTACGAGCAGTACTTC
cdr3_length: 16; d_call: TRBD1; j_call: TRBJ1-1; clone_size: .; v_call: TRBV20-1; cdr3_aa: CSARGGGGGKNTEAFF; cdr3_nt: TGCAGTGCTAGAGGGGGGGGAGGGGGCAAGAACACTGAAGCTTTCTTT
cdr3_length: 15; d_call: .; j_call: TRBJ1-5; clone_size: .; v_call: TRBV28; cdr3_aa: CASSSPGDSNQPQHF; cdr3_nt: TGTGCCAGCAGTTCCCCCGGTGATAGCAATCAGCCCCAGCATTTT
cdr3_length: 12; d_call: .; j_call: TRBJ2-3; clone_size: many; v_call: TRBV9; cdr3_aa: CASSVAADTQYF; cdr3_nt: TGTGCCAGCAGCGTAGCAGCAGATACGCAGTATTTT
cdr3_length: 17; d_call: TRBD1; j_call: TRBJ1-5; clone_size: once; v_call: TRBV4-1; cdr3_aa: CASSQDPTGPNNQPQHF; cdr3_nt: TGCGCCAGCAGCCAAGACCCGACAGGGCCCAACAATCAGCCCCAGCATTTT
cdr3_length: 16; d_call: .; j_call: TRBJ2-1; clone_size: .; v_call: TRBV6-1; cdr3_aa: CASRAGRRAPYDEQFF; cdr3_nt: TGTGCCAGCAGGGCCGGGCGGAGGGCCCCCTACGATGAGCAGTTCTTC
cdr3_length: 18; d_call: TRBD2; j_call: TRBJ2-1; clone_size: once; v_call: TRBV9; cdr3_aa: CASSVTGLAGGSYNEQFF; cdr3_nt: TGTGCCAGCAGCGTAACGGGACTAGCGGGGGGGTCCTACAATGAGCAGTTCTTC
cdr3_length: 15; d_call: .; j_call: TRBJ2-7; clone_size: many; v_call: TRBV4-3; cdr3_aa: CASSQGLVSSYEQYF; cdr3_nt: TGCGCCAGCAGCCAAGGACTAGTGAGCTCCTACGAGCAGTACTTC
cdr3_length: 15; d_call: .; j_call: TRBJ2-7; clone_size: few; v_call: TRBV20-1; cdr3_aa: CSARDLRSFVYEQYF; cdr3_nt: TGCAGTGCTAGAGATTTACGTTCGTTCGTCTACGAGCAGTACTTC
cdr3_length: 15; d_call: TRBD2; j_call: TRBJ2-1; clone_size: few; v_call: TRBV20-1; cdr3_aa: CSTLSGTSYNNEQFF; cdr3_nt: TGCAGTACTCTCTCCGGGACTAGCTACAACAATGAGCAGTTCTTC
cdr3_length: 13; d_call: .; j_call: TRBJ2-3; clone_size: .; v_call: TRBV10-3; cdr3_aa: CAISTRDTDTQYF; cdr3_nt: TGTGCCATCAGTACTAGGGACACAGATACGCAGTATTTT
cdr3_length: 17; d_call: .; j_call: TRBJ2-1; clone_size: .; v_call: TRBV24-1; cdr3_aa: CATSDASVASSYNEQFF; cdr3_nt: TGTGCCACCAGTGATGCTAGCGTAGCGAGCTCCTACAATGAGCAGTTCTTC